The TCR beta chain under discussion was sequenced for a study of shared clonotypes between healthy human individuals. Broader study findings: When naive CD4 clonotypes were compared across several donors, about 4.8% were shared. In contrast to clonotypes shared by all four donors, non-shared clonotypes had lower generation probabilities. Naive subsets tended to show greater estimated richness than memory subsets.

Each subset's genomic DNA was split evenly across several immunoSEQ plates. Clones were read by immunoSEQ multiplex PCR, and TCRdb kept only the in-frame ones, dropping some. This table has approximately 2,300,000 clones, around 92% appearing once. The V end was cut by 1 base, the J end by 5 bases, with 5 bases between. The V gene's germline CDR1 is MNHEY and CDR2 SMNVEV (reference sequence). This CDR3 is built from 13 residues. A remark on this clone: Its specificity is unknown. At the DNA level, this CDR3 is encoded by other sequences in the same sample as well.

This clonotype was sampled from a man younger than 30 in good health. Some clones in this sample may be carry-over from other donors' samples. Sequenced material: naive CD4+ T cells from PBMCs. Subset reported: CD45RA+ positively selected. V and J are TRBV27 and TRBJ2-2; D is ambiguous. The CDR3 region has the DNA TGTGCCAGCAGTTTATGGGGTACCGGGGAGCTGTTTTTT. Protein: CASSLWGTGELFF.